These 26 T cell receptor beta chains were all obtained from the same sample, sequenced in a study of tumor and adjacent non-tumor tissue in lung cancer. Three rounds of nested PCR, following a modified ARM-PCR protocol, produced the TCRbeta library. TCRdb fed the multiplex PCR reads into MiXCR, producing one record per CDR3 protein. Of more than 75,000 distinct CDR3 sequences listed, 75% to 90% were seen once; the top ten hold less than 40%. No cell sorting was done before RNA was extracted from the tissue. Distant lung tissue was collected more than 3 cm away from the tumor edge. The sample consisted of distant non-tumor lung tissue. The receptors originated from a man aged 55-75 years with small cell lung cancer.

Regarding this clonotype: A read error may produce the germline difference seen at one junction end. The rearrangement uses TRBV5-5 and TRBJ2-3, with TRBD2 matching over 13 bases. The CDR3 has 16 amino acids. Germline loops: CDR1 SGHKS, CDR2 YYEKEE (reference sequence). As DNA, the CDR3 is TGTACCAGCAGCTTGGAACTAGCGGGAGGGCAAGATACGCAGTATTTT. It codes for CTSSLELAGGQDTQYF.

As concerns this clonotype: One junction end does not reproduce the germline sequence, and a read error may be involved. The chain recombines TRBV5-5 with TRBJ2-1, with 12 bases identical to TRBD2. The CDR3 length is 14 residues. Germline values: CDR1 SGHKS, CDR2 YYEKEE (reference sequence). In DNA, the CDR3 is TGTGTCAGCAGCCTGAGACTAGCGGGAGCTCAGCAGTTCTTC. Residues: CVSSLRLAGAQQFF.

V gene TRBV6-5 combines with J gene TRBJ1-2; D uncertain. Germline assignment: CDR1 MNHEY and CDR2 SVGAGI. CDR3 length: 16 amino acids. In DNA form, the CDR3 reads TGTGTCAACAGTTATTCAATAGTGGTTGGGGACTATGGCTACACCTTC. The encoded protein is CVNSYSIVVGDYGYTF.

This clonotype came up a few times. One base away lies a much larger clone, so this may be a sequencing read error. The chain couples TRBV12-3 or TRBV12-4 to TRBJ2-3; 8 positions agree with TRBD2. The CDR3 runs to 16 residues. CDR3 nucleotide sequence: TGTGTCAGCAGTTCCCGCGGCGGGAGGAGCACAGATACGCAGTATTTT. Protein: CVSSSRGGRSTDTQYF.

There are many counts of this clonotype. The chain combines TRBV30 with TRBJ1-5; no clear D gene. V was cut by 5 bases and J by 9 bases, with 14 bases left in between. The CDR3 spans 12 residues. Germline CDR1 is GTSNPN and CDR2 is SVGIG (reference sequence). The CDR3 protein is CAWGKGRTPQHF. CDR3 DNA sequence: TGTGCCTGGGGCAAGGGCCGGACGCCCCAGCATTTT. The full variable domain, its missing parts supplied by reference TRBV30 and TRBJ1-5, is SQTIHQWPATLVQPVGSPLSLECTVEGTSNPNLYWYRQAAGRGLQLLFYSVGIGQISSEVPQNLSASRPQDRQFILSSKKLLLSDSGFYLCAWGKGRTPQHFGDGTRLSIL.

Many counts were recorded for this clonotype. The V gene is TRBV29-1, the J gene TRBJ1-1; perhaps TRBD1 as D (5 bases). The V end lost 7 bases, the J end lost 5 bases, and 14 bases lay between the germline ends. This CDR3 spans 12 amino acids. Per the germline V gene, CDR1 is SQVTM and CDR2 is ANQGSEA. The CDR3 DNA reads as TGCAGCGCTACAATCCGACAGACTGAAGCTTTCTTT. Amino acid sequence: CSATIRQTEAFF.

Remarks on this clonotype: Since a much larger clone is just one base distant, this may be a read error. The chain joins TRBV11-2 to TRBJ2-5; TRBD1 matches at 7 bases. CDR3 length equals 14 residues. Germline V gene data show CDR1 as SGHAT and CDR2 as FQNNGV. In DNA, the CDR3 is TGTCCCAGCAGCTCCGGACAGGTTCTGGAGACCCAGTACTTC. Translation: CPSSSGQVLETQYF.

CDR3 DNA: TGCGCCAGCAGAGGGGGGCTAGCGGGCGATAATGAGCAGTTCTTC. Its translation: CASRGGLAGDNEQFF. The chain couples TRBV4-1 to TRBJ2-1; TRBD2 matches at 8 bases. Trimming cost V 6 bases and J 7 bases; bases outside gene matches: 11. The CDR3 contains 15 residues. Germline V lookup: CDR1 MGHRA, CDR2 YSYEKL.

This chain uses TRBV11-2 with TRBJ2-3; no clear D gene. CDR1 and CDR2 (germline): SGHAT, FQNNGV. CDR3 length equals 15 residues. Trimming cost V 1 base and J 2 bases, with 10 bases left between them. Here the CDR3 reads CASSLGVVDTDTQYF. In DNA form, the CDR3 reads TGTGCCAGCAGCTTAGGGGTAGTAGACACAGATACGCAGTATTTT.

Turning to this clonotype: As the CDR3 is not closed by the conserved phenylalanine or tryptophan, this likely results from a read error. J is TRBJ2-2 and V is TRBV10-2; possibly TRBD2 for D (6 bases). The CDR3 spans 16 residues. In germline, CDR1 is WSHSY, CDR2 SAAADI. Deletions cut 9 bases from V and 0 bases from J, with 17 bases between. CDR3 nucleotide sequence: TGCGCCAGTCGTGGAGGGGAATTAGCGAACACCGGGGAGCTGTTTTAT. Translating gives CASRGGELANTGELFY.

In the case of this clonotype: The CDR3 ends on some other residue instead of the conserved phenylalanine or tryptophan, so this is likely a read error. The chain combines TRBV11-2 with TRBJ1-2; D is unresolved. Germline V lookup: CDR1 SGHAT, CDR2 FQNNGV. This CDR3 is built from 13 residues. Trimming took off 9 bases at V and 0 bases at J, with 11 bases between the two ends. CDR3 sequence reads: CASIRTANYGYTL. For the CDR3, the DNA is TGTGCCAGTATCCGGACGGCTAACTATGGCTACACCTTA.

CDR3 DNA sequence: TGCGCCAGCAGCCAACAGCAAGGGGGTACTGAAGCTTTCTTT. This translates into CASSQQQGGTEAFF. This chain joins TRBV4-1 and TRBJ1-1, with D perhaps TRBD1 (6 bases). Per the germline V gene, CDR1 is MGHRA and CDR2 is YSYEKL. V gave up 2 bases and J gave up 5 bases, with 12 bases separating them. CDR3 length equals 14 residues.

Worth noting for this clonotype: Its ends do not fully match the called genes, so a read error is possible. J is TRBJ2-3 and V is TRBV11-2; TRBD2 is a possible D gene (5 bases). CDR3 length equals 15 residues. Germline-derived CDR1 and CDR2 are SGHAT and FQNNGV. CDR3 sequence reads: CAISLAPGYTDTHYF. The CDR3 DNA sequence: TGTGCCATCAGCTTAGCACCGGGGTACACAGATACGCACTATTTT.

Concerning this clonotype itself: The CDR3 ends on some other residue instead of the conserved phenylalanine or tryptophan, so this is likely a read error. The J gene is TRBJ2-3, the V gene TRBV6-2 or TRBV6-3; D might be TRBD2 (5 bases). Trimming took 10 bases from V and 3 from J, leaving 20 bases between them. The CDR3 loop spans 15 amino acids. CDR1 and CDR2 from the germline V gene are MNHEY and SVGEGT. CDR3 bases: TGTGCCACCTTCGCCCGGGGTATCGAGACAGATACGCAGTATTCT. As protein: CATFARGIETDTQYS.

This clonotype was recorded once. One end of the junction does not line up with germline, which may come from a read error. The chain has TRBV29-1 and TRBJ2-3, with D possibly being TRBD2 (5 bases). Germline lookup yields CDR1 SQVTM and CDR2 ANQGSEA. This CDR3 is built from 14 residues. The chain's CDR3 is CSVKRFTSRDTQYF. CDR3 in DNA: TGCAGCGTTAAGCGGTTTACCAGCAGAGATACGCAGTATTTT.

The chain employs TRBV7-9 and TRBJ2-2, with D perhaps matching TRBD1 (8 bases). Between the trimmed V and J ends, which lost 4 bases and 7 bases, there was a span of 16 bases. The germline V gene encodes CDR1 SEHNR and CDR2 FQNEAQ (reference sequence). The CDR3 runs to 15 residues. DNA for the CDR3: TGTGCCAGCAGCTCGAGGACAGGGAGGGACGGGGAGCTGTTTTTT. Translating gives CASSSRTGRDGELFF.

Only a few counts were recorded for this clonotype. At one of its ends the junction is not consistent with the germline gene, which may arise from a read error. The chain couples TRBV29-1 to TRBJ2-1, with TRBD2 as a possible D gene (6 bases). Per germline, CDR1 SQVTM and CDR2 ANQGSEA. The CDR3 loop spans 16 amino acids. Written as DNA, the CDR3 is TGCAGCGTTGAAATCGGCGGGGCTGGTTTCTACATTGAGCAGTTCTTC. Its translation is CSVEIGGAGFYIEQFF.

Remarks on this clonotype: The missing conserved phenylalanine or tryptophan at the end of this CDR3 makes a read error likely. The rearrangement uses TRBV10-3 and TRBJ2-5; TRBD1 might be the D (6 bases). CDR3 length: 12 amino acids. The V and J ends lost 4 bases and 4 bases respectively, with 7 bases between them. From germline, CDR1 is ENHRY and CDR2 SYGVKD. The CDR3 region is CAISARGETQYL. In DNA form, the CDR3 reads TGTGCCATCAGTGCCAGGGGAGAGACCCAGTACCTC.

The chain's CDR3 is CSAMAGYSNHLQHF. The DNA for the CDR3 is TGCAGTGCTATGGCCGGCTATAGTAATCATCTCCAGCATTTT. V and J are TRBV20-1 and TRBJ1-5; unclear D gene. V was trimmed by 4 bases and J by 12 bases, leaving 22 bases between them. The CDR3 is 14 residues long. Germline loops: CDR1 DFQATT, CDR2 SNEGSKA (reference sequence).

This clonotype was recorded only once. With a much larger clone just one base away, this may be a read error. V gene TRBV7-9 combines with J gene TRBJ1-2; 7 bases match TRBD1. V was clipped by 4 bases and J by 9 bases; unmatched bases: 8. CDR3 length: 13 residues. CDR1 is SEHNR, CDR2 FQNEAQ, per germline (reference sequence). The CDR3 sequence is CASSSTGEGCYTF. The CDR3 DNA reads TGTGCCAGCAGCTCAACAGGGGAAGGATGCTACACCTTC.

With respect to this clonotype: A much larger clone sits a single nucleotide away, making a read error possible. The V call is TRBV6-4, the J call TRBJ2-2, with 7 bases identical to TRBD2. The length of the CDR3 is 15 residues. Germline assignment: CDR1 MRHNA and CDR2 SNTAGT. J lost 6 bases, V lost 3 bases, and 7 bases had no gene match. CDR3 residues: CASSESAGASGELFF. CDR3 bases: TGTGCCAGCAGTGAATCGGCGGGAGCGTCCGGGGAGCTGTTTTTT.

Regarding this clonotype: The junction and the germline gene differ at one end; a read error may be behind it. The CDR3 sequence is CASRTLALGIMAQFF. The CDR3 bases are TGTGCCAGCAGAACACTAGCGCTAGGAATTATGGCGCAGTTTTTT. The chain couples TRBV6-6 to TRBJ2-3; 7 nucleotides match TRBD2. CDR1 is MNHNY and CDR2 is SVGAGI in the germline V gene (reference sequence). The CDR3 loop spans 15 amino acids.

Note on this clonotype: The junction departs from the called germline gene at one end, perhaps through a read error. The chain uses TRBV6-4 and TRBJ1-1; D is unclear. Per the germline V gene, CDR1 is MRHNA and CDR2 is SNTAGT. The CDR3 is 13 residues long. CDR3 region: CASSEIPNTEVFF. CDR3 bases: TGTGCCAGCAGTGAGATCCCGAACACTGAAGTTTTCTTT.

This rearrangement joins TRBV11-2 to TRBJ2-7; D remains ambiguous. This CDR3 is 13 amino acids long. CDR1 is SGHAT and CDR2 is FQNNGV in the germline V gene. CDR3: CAGSLVGSYEQYV. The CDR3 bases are TGTGCCGGCAGCTTAGTTGGCTCATATGAGCAGTACGTC.

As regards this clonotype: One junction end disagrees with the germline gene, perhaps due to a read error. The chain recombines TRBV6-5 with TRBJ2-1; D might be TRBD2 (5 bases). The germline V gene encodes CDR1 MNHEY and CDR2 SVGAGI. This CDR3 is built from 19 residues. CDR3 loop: CASSYSYGAEVGSYNEQFF. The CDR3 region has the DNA TGTGCAAGCAGTTACTCCTACGGAGCGGAAGTGGGTTCCTACAATGAGCAGTTCTTC.

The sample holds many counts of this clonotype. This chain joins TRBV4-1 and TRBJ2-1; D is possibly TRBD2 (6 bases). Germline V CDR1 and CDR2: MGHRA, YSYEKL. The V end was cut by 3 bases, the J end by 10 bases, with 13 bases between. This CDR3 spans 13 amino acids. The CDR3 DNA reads TGCGCCAGCAGCCACCCCGGGGGAGACGAGCAGTTCTTC. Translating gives CASSHPGGDEQFF.